The entry below describes one TCR beta chain. The antigen remains unidentified. The treatment was: roughly 20 received Ad26.COV2.S at low or high dose, single or two shots; about 5 received placebo; per-sample allocation not given. Samples were taken on day 63 after the first vaccine or placebo injection. Vaccination employed an Ad26 vector expressing the Wuhan-strain SARS-CoV-2 spike. The data originate from a study of Ad26.COV2.S vaccination and SARS-CoV-2 variants. Study as a whole: The authors gave Ad26.COV2.S intramuscularly, either once or twice 56 days apart. Study-wide results and caveats: Recipients of either vaccine or placebo displayed similar breadth of non-spike TCRs.

The repertoire was sequenced with immunoSEQ multiplex PCR; TCRdb's copy has only in-frame clones and lacks some. The sample has 300,000 to 350,000 clones, 88% seen once; the top ten hold 6.4%. The CDR3 covers 12 residues. The origin of this receptor is a person between 18 and 65 years old who received the Ad26.COV2.S COVID-19 vaccine or a placebo. This specimen consisted of peripheral blood, obtained in a trial of Ad26.COV2.S vaccine versus placebo. The V and J genes are TRBV1 and TRBJ2-3; TRBD2 is the table's D call and was not checked against the DNA. TRBV1 is a recognized pseudogene. CDR3 region: CTSSRGGDTQYF. The CDR3 DNA reads TGCACCAGCAGCCGAGGTGGGGATACGCAGTATTTT.